Below, one T cell receptor beta chain is given with its context. As yet, its antigen is unknown. The germline CDR1 and CDR2 sequences are SGHAT and FQNNGV. The germline V and J ends were trimmed by 4 bases and 3 bases, with 13 bases remaining between them. The CDR3 consists of 14 residues. Patients were ineligible given autoimmune disease history or systemic immunosuppression. The protocol was immunoSEQ multiplex PCR, while the TCRdb copy is restricted to in-frame clones and leaves out a portion. This sample has about 41,000 clones, with roughly 88% found just once. The sample originates from a study of OX40 agonist ivuxolimab in advanced cancers. General study points: It was not determined which antigens were specifically recognized by the peripheral T cells that had undergone clonal expansion.

The source is an adult with an advanced solid tumor such as melanoma, head and neck, liver or kidney cancer. The source was CD4+ or CD8+ T cells sorted from blood, collected in a trial of the OX40 agonist ivuxolimab. V and J are TRBV11-2 and TRBJ2-7; possibly TRBD2 for D (5 bases). The CDR3 protein is CASSYLSRDYEQYF. CDR3 bases: TGTGCCAGCAGCTACCTCTCTCGGGACTACGAGCAGTACTTC. The complete variable domain, with remaining parts taken from reference TRBV11-2 and TRBJ2-7, reads EAGVAQSPRYKIIEKRQSVAFWCNPISGHATLYWYQQILGQGPKLLIQFQNNGVVDDSQLPKDRFSAERLKGVDSTLKIQPAKLEDSAVYLCASSYLSRDYEQYFGPGTRLTVT.